This T cell receptor beta chain was profiled in a study of blood T cell repertoires in COVID-19. Study-level information: PBMCs, B-cell-depleted T cells, or T cells provided the cDNA or gDNA that made up the material.

Produced via immunoSEQ multiplex PCR; TCRdb's table is partial and in-frame only. Found here are about 470,000 clones, about 85% of them singletons; the top ten hold about 0.65%. After removal of 4 bases from V and 2 bases from J, the junction contained 6 bases not matched to a gene. The CDR3 contains 16 residues. Germline-derived CDR1 and CDR2 are SGHRS and YFSETQ. The clonotype was recovered from a woman under 30 who had recovered from COVID-19. What was sequenced was PBMCs or T cells enriched from blood (not recorded which). The gene calls are TRBV5-1 and TRBJ2-1; 10 bases are a match to TRBD1. CDR3 loop: CASSGDRGPTYNEQFF. CDR3 sequence (DNA): TGCGCCAGCAGCGGAGACAGGGGGCCGACCTACAATGAGCAGTTCTTC.